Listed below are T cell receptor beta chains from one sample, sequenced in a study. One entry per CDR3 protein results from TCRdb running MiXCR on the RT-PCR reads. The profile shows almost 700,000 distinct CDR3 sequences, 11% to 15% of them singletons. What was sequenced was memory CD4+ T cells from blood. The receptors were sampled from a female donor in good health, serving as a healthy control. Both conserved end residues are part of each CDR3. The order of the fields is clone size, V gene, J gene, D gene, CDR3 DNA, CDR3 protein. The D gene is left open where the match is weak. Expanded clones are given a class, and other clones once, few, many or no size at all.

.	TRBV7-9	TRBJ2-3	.	TGTGCCAGCAGCTTAGACGTGATTTACACAGATACGCAGTATTTT	CASSLDVIYTDTQYF
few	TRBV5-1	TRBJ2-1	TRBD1	TGCGCCAGCAGGGGTACGGGACAGGGTGATAATGAGCAGTTCTTC	CASRGTGQGDNEQFF
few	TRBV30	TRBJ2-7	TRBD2	TGTGCCTGGAGTGTAGCGGGAGAGGTGCAGTACTTC	CAWSVAGEVQYF
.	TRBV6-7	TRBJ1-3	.	TGTGCCAGCAGTTACACGACCGCGTTCATTGGAAACACCATATATTTT	CASSYTTAFIGNTIYF
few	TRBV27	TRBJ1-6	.	TGTGCCAGCAGTTTAAACTATGGCCCCCCCAATAATTCACCCCTCCACTTT	CASSLNYGPPNNSPLHF
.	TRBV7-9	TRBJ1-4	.	TGTGCCAGCAGCAGCGCAGGGTACCGAGAAAAACTGTTTTTT	CASSSAGYREKLFF
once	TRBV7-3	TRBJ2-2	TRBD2	TGTGCCAGCAGCACCGAGGGGACTATCCCCGGGGAGCTGTTTTTT	CASSTEGTIPGELFF
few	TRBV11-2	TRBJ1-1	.	TGTGCCAGCAGCTTAGGACCAACCGGGGGGGAAGCTTTCTTT	CASSLGPTGGEAFF
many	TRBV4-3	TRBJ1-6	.	TGCGCCAGCAGGGTACAGAGCTCCTATAATTCACCCCTCCACTTT	CASRVQSSYNSPLHF
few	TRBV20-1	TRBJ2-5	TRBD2	TGCAGTGCTACGTCCGGGGGGGGAAGGCAAGAGACCCAGTACTTC	CSATSGGGRQETQYF
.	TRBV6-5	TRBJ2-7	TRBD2	TGTGCCAGCAGGATCACTAGCGGGGGAAGCTACGAGCAGTACTTC	CASRITSGGSYEQYF
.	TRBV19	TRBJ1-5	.	TGTGCCAGTAGTAAACTGACGGGACGATATAGCAATCAGCCCCAGCATTTT	CASSKLTGRYSNQPQHF
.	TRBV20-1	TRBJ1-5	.	TGCAGTGCTCCTGAGATCAACCCCTATAGCAATCAGCCCCAGCATTTT	CSAPEINPYSNQPQHF
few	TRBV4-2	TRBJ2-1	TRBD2	TGTGCCAGCAGCCCCTCAGTAGCGGGAGGCCCCTTTGGGGAGTTCTTC	CASSPSVAGGPFGEFF
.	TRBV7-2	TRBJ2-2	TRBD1	TGTGCCAGCAGGCTGCAGGGGGCCGGGGAGCTGTTTTTT	CASRLQGAGELFF
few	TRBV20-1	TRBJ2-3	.	TGCAGTGCTAGCCCAGGGGCGGGTGGCACAGATACGCAGTATTTT	CSASPGAGGTDTQYF
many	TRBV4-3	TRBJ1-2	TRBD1	TGCGCCAGCAGCCAAGATGCGGCAGGGGGCGCCTATGGCTACACCTTC	CASSQDAAGGAYGYTF
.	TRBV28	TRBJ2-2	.	TGTGCCAGCATTTTTACCCGCGTTGGCACCGGGGAGCTGTTTTTT	CASIFTRVGTGELFF
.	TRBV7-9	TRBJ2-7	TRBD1	TGTGCCAGCAGCACACCGGGACAGGCCCTTCGGGGGCAGTACTTC	CASSTPGQALRGQYF
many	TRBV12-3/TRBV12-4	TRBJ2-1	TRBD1	TGTGCCAGCAGGGCGACAGGGGTCCATGAGCAGTTCTTC	CASRATGVHEQFF
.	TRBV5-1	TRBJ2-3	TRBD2	TGCGCCAGCAGCTTGGCAGGTAGCGGGAGCACAGATACGCAGTATTTT	CASSLAGSGSTDTQYF
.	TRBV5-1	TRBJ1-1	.	TGCGCCAGCAGCCCTGGACCCGCAACCATGAACACTGAAGCTTTCTTT	CASSPGPATMNTEAFF